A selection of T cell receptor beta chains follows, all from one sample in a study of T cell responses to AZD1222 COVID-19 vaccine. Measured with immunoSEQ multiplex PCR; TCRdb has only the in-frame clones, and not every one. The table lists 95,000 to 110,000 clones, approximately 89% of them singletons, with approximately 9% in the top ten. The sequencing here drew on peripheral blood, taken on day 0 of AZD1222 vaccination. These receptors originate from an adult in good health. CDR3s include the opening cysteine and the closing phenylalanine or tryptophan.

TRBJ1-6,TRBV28,CASSPTHGRDSPLHF
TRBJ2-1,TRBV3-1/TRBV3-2,CASSQDRGRHGEQFF
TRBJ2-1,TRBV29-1,CSVVWYNEQFF
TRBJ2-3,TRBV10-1,CASSGVAGGRTDTQYF
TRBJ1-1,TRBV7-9,CASSDGQPNTEAFF
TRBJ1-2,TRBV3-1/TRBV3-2,CASSQGDIKLYGYTF
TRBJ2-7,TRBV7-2,CASSSRAAGGEQYF
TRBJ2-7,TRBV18,CASSPRRDRSYEQYF
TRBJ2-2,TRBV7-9,CASSFIPGELFF
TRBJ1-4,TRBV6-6,CASSSGPNEKLFF
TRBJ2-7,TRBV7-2,CASSLEPGGPNEQYF
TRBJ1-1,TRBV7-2,CASSAGAFDEAFF
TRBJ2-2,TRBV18,CASQPGWGDTGELFF
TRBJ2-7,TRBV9,CASSAGQGPYEQYF
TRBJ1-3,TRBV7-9,CASSSTGTGGAGSGNTIYF
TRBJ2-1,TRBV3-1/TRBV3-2,CASSANRGNEQFF
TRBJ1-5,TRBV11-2,CASSLTQGSNQPQHF
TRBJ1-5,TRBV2,CASSGGAGAMAQHF
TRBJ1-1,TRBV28,CASSLFGLSLSAFF
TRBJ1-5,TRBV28,CASRRQVNQPQHF
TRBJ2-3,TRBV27,CASSRSRLAPDTQYF
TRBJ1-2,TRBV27,CASSPLGQTISYGYTF
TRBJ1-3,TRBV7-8,CASSHSENTIYF
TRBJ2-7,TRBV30,CAWTAPTGGGYEQYF
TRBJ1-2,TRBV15,CATSRAGANGYTF
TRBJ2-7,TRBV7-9,CASSLEGVGGQYF
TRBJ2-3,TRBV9,CASSGGTRLRDTQYF
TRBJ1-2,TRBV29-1,CSVLISYGYTF
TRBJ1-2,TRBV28,CASYRPGQNYGYTF
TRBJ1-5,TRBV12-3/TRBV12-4,CASSRSNQPQHF
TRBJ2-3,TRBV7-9,CASSPDRDPDTQYF
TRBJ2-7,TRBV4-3,CASSQEGLLREQYF
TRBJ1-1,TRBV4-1,CASSLQGITEAFF
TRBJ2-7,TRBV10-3,CAIGQRGEQYF
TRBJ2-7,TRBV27,CASSSTGGASYEQYF
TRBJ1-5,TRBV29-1,CSVEGGTGNQPQHF
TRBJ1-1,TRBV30,CAWSYGRTEAFF
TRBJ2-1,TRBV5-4,CASSPGEGVANEQFF
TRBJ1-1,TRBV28,CASSLWASGLEAFF
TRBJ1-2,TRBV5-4,CASSPGTGYGYTF
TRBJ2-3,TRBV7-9,CASRETSTSTDTQYF
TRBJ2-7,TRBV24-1,CATHFFVTSGSSYEQYF
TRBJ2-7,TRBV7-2,CASSPTPYTGWYEQYF
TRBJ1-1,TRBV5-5,CASSLARNTEAFF
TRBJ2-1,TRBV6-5,CASSYSRGAVNEQFF
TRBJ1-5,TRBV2,CASSEEGGTGKHF
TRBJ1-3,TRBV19,CASSRPQGGSSGNTIYF
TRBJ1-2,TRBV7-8,CASSLTDTYGYTF
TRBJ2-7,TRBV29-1,CSVEDGREQYF
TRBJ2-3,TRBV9,CASSAEGTLSTDTQYF
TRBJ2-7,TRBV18,CASSPTYRDSSSYEQYF
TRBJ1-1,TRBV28,CASSSTGQGRPEAFF
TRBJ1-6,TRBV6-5,CASSLYRDSPLHF
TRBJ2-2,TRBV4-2,CASSRSSGNTGELFF
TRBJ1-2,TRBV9,CASSVGSDRGSNYGYTF